The 5 T cell receptor beta chains in this list originate from one sample, sequenced in a study of glioma-infiltrating T cells after dendritic cell vaccination. TCRdb's table, derived via immunoSEQ multiplex PCR, lists solely in-frame clones and lacks some. Of tens of thousands of clones listed, more than 65% are singletons. This specimen was blood, taken before dendritic cell vaccination. The origin of the receptors is a human donor with glioblastoma.

The rearrangement links TRBV6-1 to TRBJ1-5; TRBD1 matches at 7 bases. CDR3 size: 14 residues. The V segment lost 6 bases and the J segment 15 bases; nucleotides outside the gene matches: 17. Germline V gene data show CDR1 as MNHNS and CDR2 as SASEGT. CDR3 DNA: TGTGCCAGCAGCCAAGCCGGGACAGACGTTCGATCGCATTTT. It translates to CASSQAGTDVRSHF.

CDR3 DNA sequence: TGTGCCAGCAGTAGACAGTTCTCCTACGAGCAGTACGTC. Amino acid sequence: CASSRQFSYEQYV. This chain joins TRBV6-6 and TRBJ2-7; a weak D match, TRBD1 (5 bases). Per germline, CDR1 MNHNY and CDR2 SVGAGI (reference sequence). The CDR3 sequence is 13 residues long. Trimming left V 5 bases short and J 0 bases short, with 8 bases between.

The chain recombines TRBV5-6 with TRBJ2-5; no reliable D call. The CDR3 loop spans 17 amino acids. The V gene lost 3 bases and the J gene lost 2 bases, with 20 bases spanning the gap. CDR1 and CDR2 (germline): SGHDT, YYEEEE. CDR3 coding DNA: TGTGCCAGCAGCTCATTGTCACCAGGAACCCAACAAGAGACCCAGTACTTC. This sequence encodes CASSSLSPGTQQETQYF.

The chain recombines TRBV27 with TRBJ1-5; D is uncertain. Germline loops: CDR1 MNHEY, CDR2 SMNVEV (reference sequence). The CDR3 has 15 amino acids. V was pared by 0 bases and J by 3 bases, with 9 bases between. CDR3 nucleotide sequence: TGTGCCAGCAGTTTATCGATAACAGTCAATCAGCCCCAGCATTTT. It translates to CASSLSITVNQPQHF.

CDR3 bases: TGTGCCAGCAGTTTAGCAGGAGAGGGTGAAAAACTGTTTTTT. Its protein is CASSLAGEGEKLFF. The genes are TRBV27 and TRBJ1-4; D is undetermined. With 2 bases removed from V and 7 bases from J, the gap between germline ends came to 11 bases. CDR1 MNHEY and CDR2 SMNVEV come from the germline V gene (reference sequence). CDR3 length: 14 residues.